This TCR beta chain was captured in a study of human T cells and chemical hapten exposure. Study-level information: Each week of the roughly 26-week study, patients had diphenylcyclopropenone applied to the scalp. Patch testing was performed with 0.01% DPC on the upper back, with reading at 6 days. Study-wide results and caveats: DPC sensitization left the count of TCRs above 1 in 1000 unchanged.

Time point of the sample: patch test 1, 2 weeks after DPC sensitization. Treatment of the sample: therapeutic diphenylcyclopropenone sensitization with weekly scalp DPC. Each patch test followed a blood draw. In TCRdb, the RACE reads were re-called with MiXCR into one record per CDR3 protein. There are 380,000 or so distinct CDR3 sequences in the sample; approximately 5.1% occur only once, and about 2.2% lies in the top ten. The V and J ends lost 6 bases and 6 bases respectively, with 15 bases between them. There are 13 residues in the CDR3. This clonotype was observed at least ten times. What it recognizes is unknown.

The sample here was whole blood, taken in connection with sensitization to the hapten diphenylcyclopropenone (DPC). The sequence was obtained from a woman in her forties or fifties with alopecia areata. Some clones in this sample may be carry-over from other donors' samples. The chain links TRBV12-3 or TRBV12-4 to TRBJ2-7; no clear D gene. In nucleotides, the CDR3 is TGTGCCAGCAGCCCCGCTACCCCCCTCGAGCAGTACTTC. Residues: CASSPATPLEQYF.